These T cell receptor beta chains were read from a single sample in a study of T cell changes during pregnancy in multiple sclerosis. TCRdb's copy holds only in-frame clones and misses some; the assay was immunoSEQ multiplex PCR. This sample carries tens of thousands of clones, about 90% of them seen once, and the ten largest clones take about 2.1%. Specimen: peripheral blood, collected in the second trimester of pregnancy. These receptors originate from a female donor in good health, enrolled as a control in a pregnancy study. Each CDR3 is given with its conserved first and last residue. Fields, in order: clone size, D gene, J gene, V gene, CDR3 protein, CDR3 DNA. The D gene is left open where the match is weak. Part of the rows lack a size; the others show once, few, many or a class for expanded clones.

abundance: once; d_gene: -; j_gene: TRBJ2-1; v_gene: TRBV18; CDR3aa: CASSPTRLSYNEQFF; CDR3nt: TGTGCCAGCTCACCAACCAGGCTGAGCTACAATGAGCAGTTCTTC
abundance: -; d_gene: -; j_gene: TRBJ1-1; v_gene: TRBV9; CDR3aa: CASSVDTPSAEAFF; CDR3nt: TGTGCCAGCAGCGTTGACACTCCTAGCGCTGAAGCTTTCTTT
abundance: -; d_gene: TRBD1; j_gene: TRBJ2-1; v_gene: TRBV19; CDR3aa: CASSIRDRGSGEQFF; CDR3nt: TGTGCCAGTAGTATACGGGACAGGGGTTCGGGTGAGCAGTTCTTC
abundance: -; d_gene: -; j_gene: TRBJ1-2; v_gene: TRBV30; CDR3aa: CAWSVEGSYGYTF; CDR3nt: TGTGCCTGGAGTGTCGAGGGCTCATATGGCTACACCTTC
abundance: -; d_gene: -; j_gene: TRBJ2-7; v_gene: TRBV5-7; CDR3aa: CASSAYRCRQYF; CDR3nt: TGTGCCAGCAGCGCCTACCGGTGTAGGCAGTACTTC
abundance: -; d_gene: -; j_gene: TRBJ1-2; v_gene: TRBV19; CDR3aa: CASSPSGTLNSGYTF; CDR3nt: TGTGCCAGTAGTCCGTCGGGGACACTCAACAGTGGCTACACCTTC
abundance: -; d_gene: -; j_gene: TRBJ2-7; v_gene: TRBV6-1; CDR3aa: CASSEAGLRGSYEQYF; CDR3nt: TGTGCCAGCAGTGAAGCAGGGTTGCGGGGCTCCTACGAGCAGTACTTC
abundance: -; d_gene: -; j_gene: TRBJ2-1; v_gene: TRBV7-8; CDR3aa: CASSGSGETHINNEQFF; CDR3nt: TGTGCCAGCAGCGGATCAGGGGAGACCCACATAAACAATGAGCAGTTCTTC
abundance: -; d_gene: TRBD1; j_gene: TRBJ2-1; v_gene: TRBV18; CDR3aa: CASSPGQSSYNEQFF; CDR3nt: TGTGCCAGCTCACCGGGACAGAGCTCCTACAATGAGCAGTTCTTC
abundance: -; d_gene: -; j_gene: TRBJ1-3; v_gene: TRBV6-6; CDR3aa: CASGQRGVGSGNTIYF; CDR3nt: TGTGCCAGCGGACAACGCGGGGTTGGCTCTGGAAACACCATATATTTT
abundance: -; d_gene: TRBD2; j_gene: TRBJ2-3; v_gene: TRBV6-4; CDR3aa: CASSDSSSGSTDTQYF; CDR3nt: TGTGCCAGCAGTGACTCTTCTAGCGGGAGCACAGATACGCAGTATTTT
abundance: -; d_gene: -; j_gene: TRBJ1-1; v_gene: TRBV28; CDR3aa: CASSPPLLQAFF; CDR3nt: TGTGCCAGCAGCCCCCCCCTTCTGCAGGCTTTCTTT
abundance: -; d_gene: TRBD1; j_gene: TRBJ1-3; v_gene: TRBV5-1; CDR3aa: CASSNIRQGASGNTIYF; CDR3nt: TGCGCCAGCTCAAACATCCGACAGGGGGCTAGCGGAAACACCATATATTTT
abundance: -; d_gene: TRBD1; j_gene: TRBJ2-7; v_gene: TRBV7-9; CDR3aa: CASYGQGLGEQYF; CDR3nt: TGTGCCAGCTACGGACAGGGGTTGGGGGAGCAGTACTTC
abundance: -; d_gene: TRBD2; j_gene: TRBJ2-5; v_gene: TRBV19; CDR3aa: CASSIRSSGRAGETQYF; CDR3nt: TGTGCCAGTAGTATAAGGTCTAGCGGGAGGGCCGGGGAGACCCAGTACTTC
abundance: -; d_gene: -; j_gene: TRBJ2-2; v_gene: TRBV5-1; CDR3aa: CASSLVPTGELFF; CDR3nt: TGCGCCAGCAGCTTGGTTCCAACCGGGGAGCTGTTTTTT
abundance: -; d_gene: TRBD2; j_gene: TRBJ2-1; v_gene: TRBV4-1; CDR3aa: CASSQFPGTSGGNEQFF; CDR3nt: TGCGCCAGCAGCCAATTCCCCGGGACTAGCGGCGGGAATGAGCAGTTCTTC
abundance: -; d_gene: -; j_gene: TRBJ1-2; v_gene: TRBV5-6; CDR3aa: CASSLYSGPKINYGYTF; CDR3nt: TGTGCCAGCAGTTTATACTCTGGTCCTAAAATTAACTATGGCTACACCTTC
abundance: -; d_gene: TRBD2; j_gene: TRBJ2-1; v_gene: TRBV7-3; CDR3aa: CASSLGRGGAFF; CDR3nt: TGTGCCAGCAGCTTGGGGCGGGGGGGCGCGTTCTTC
abundance: -; d_gene: TRBD1; j_gene: TRBJ1-1; v_gene: TRBV5-1; CDR3aa: CASSLGQGVNTEAFF; CDR3nt: TGCGCCAGCAGCTTGGGACAGGGTGTGAACACTGAAGCTTTCTTT
abundance: -; d_gene: TRBD2; j_gene: TRBJ2-5; v_gene: TRBV28; CDR3aa: CASRLAGETQYF; CDR3nt: TGTGCCAGTAGACTAGCGGGAGAGACCCAGTACTTC
abundance: -; d_gene: -; j_gene: TRBJ2-7; v_gene: TRBV18; CDR3aa: CASSPQQPDISYEQYF; CDR3nt: TGTGCCAGCTCACCTCAGCAACCGGACATATCCTACGAGCAGTACTTC
abundance: -; d_gene: -; j_gene: TRBJ2-2; v_gene: TRBV6-6; CDR3aa: CATRRGSNTGELFF; CDR3nt: TGTGCCACCCGGAGGGGCTCGAACACCGGGGAGCTGTTTTTT
abundance: -; d_gene: -; j_gene: TRBJ2-1; v_gene: TRBV6-1; CDR3aa: CASSGGQFF; CDR3nt: TGTGCCAGCAGCGGTGGGCAGTTCTTC
abundance: -; d_gene: TRBD1; j_gene: TRBJ2-6; v_gene: TRBV7-9; CDR3aa: CASSRLGQGGSGANVLTF; CDR3nt: TGTGCCAGCAGCCGGCTCGGACAGGGTGGGTCTGGGGCCAACGTCCTGACTTTC
abundance: -; d_gene: TRBD2; j_gene: TRBJ2-5; v_gene: TRBV5-1; CDR3aa: CASSLSLAAHETQYF; CDR3nt: TGCGCCAGCAGCTTATCGCTAGCGGCACACGAGACCCAGTACTTC
abundance: -; d_gene: -; j_gene: TRBJ1-2; v_gene: TRBV6-1; CDR3aa: CASSEGPYGYTF; CDR3nt: TGTGCCAGCAGTGAAGGTCCGTATGGCTACACCTTC
abundance: -; d_gene: -; j_gene: TRBJ2-3; v_gene: TRBV11-2; CDR3aa: CASSPRGGAGDTQYF; CDR3nt: TGTGCCAGCAGCCCCCGAGGGGGGGCAGGAGATACGCAGTATTTT
abundance: -; d_gene: TRBD2; j_gene: TRBJ2-7; v_gene: TRBV4-1; CDR3aa: CASSQDPAGVLNEQYF; CDR3nt: TGCGCCAGCAGCCAAGATCCAGCGGGAGTACTCAACGAGCAGTACTTC
abundance: -; d_gene: TRBD2; j_gene: TRBJ2-2; v_gene: TRBV9; CDR3aa: CASSPGLAGAGGELFF; CDR3nt: TGTGCCAGCAGCCCGGGACTAGCGGGGGCGGGCGGGGAGCTGTTTTTT
abundance: -; d_gene: -; j_gene: TRBJ2-7; v_gene: TRBV11-2; CDR3aa: CASSLNRNTGFSYEQYF; CDR3nt: TGTGCCAGCAGCTTAAACCGCAATACAGGCTTCTCCTACGAGCAGTACTTC
abundance: -; d_gene: TRBD1; j_gene: TRBJ1-2; v_gene: TRBV29-1; CDR3aa: CSVEPGGAYGYTF; CDR3nt: TGCAGCGTTGAACCAGGGGGCGCTTATGGCTACACCTTC
abundance: -; d_gene: TRBD2; j_gene: TRBJ2-1; v_gene: TRBV28; CDR3aa: CASTTSGLYNEQFF; CDR3nt: TGTGCCAGCACCACTAGCGGGCTCTACAATGAGCAGTTCTTC
abundance: -; d_gene: TRBD1; j_gene: TRBJ1-1; v_gene: TRBV29-1; CDR3aa: CSVAGTEEMNTEAFF; CDR3nt: TGCAGCGTGGCCGGGACAGAGGAAATGAACACTGAAGCTTTCTTT
abundance: -; d_gene: -; j_gene: TRBJ1-2; v_gene: TRBV18; CDR3aa: CASSPKQGEGYTF; CDR3nt: TGTGCCAGCTCACCAAAACAGGGAGAAGGCTACACCTTC
abundance: -; d_gene: TRBD1; j_gene: TRBJ2-4; v_gene: TRBV19; CDR3aa: CASSIKRDRGPHF; CDR3nt: TGTGCCAGTAGTATAAAGAGGGACAGGGGACCCCACTTC
abundance: -; d_gene: -; j_gene: TRBJ1-5; v_gene: TRBV28; CDR3aa: CASSSGPVPDQPQHF; CDR3nt: TGTGCCAGCAGTTCGGGTCCCGTCCCCGATCAGCCCCAGCATTTT
abundance: -; d_gene: -; j_gene: TRBJ2-1; v_gene: TRBV11-3; CDR3aa: CASSPLGGSYNEQFF; CDR3nt: TGTGCCAGCAGCCCTTTAGGGGGCTCCTACAATGAGCAGTTCTTC
abundance: -; d_gene: TRBD1; j_gene: TRBJ2-7; v_gene: TRBV2; CDR3aa: CASSQGTGGPYEQYF; CDR3nt: TGTGCCAGCAGTCAGGGGACAGGGGGACCCTACGAGCAGTACTTC
abundance: once; d_gene: TRBD2; j_gene: TRBJ2-1; v_gene: TRBV30; CDR3aa: CAWSVRGGVLNEQFF; CDR3nt: TGTGCCTGGAGTGTACGCGGGGGAGTTTTGAATGAGCAGTTCTTC
abundance: -; d_gene: -; j_gene: TRBJ2-3; v_gene: TRBV19; CDR3aa: CASTFTDTQYF; CDR3nt: TGTGCCAGTACCTTCACAGATACGCAGTATTTT
abundance: -; d_gene: TRBD1; j_gene: TRBJ1-2; v_gene: TRBV7-8; CDR3aa: CASSSIQGATGYTF; CDR3nt: TGTGCCAGCAGCTCGATACAGGGGGCGACTGGCTACACCTTC
abundance: -; d_gene: TRBD1; j_gene: TRBJ1-2; v_gene: TRBV11-2; CDR3aa: CASSRAGGYGYTF; CDR3nt: TGTGCCAGCAGCCGGGCAGGGGGCTATGGCTACACCTTC
abundance: -; d_gene: TRBD1; j_gene: TRBJ1-1; v_gene: TRBV7-9; CDR3aa: CASGQGSSTEAFF; CDR3nt: TGTGCCAGCGGACAGGGCTCGAGCACTGAAGCTTTCTTT
abundance: -; d_gene: -; j_gene: TRBJ1-6; v_gene: TRBV6-5; CDR3aa: CASRPGYNSPLHF; CDR3nt: TGTGCCAGCAGACCGGGCTATAATTCACCCCTCCACTTT
abundance: once; d_gene: TRBD1; j_gene: TRBJ1-2; v_gene: TRBV6-5; CDR3aa: CATNRQGGVYGYTF; CDR3nt: TGTGCCACCAACCGACAGGGTGGGGTCTATGGCTACACCTTC
abundance: -; d_gene: TRBD1; j_gene: TRBJ1-2; v_gene: TRBV6-1; CDR3aa: CASEGTQGRNYGYTF; CDR3nt: TGTGCCAGCGAAGGGACACAGGGGAGGAACTATGGCTACACCTTC
abundance: once; d_gene: TRBD1; j_gene: TRBJ1-2; v_gene: TRBV5-1; CDR3aa: CASRPSGQGAGYTF; CDR3nt: TGCGCCAGCAGGCCCTCGGGACAGGGGGCTGGCTACACCTTC
abundance: -; d_gene: -; j_gene: TRBJ1-1; v_gene: TRBV13; CDR3aa: CASVRNTEAFF; CDR3nt: TGTGCCAGCGTGAGGAACACTGAAGCTTTCTTT
abundance: -; d_gene: -; j_gene: TRBJ2-2; v_gene: TRBV6-4; CDR3aa: CASSDSQSNTGELFF; CDR3nt: TGTGCCAGCAGTGACTCTCAATCGAACACCGGGGAGCTGTTTTTT
abundance: -; d_gene: -; j_gene: TRBJ2-1; v_gene: TRBV29-1; CDR3aa: CSVVRGLPYNEQFF; CDR3nt: TGCAGCGTTGTGCGAGGTTTACCCTACAATGAGCAGTTCTTC
abundance: -; d_gene: -; j_gene: TRBJ2-5; v_gene: TRBV7-2; CDR3aa: CASSLAANPGETQYF; CDR3nt: TGTGCCAGCAGCTTAGCCGCGAACCCAGGAGAGACCCAGTACTTC
abundance: few; d_gene: TRBD2; j_gene: TRBJ2-1; v_gene: TRBV2; CDR3aa: CASSVLLAGDEQFF; CDR3nt: TGTGCCAGCAGTGTACTCCTAGCGGGAGATGAGCAGTTCTTC
abundance: -; d_gene: TRBD1; j_gene: TRBJ1-5; v_gene: TRBV6-1; CDR3aa: CASNRDRGRQPQHF; CDR3nt: TGTGCCAGCAACCGGGACAGGGGGCGGCAGCCCCAGCATTTT
abundance: -; d_gene: -; j_gene: TRBJ2-2; v_gene: TRBV19; CDR3aa: CASSIGGLTGELFF; CDR3nt: TGTGCCAGTAGTATAGGAGGGCTCACCGGGGAGCTGTTTTTT
abundance: -; d_gene: -; j_gene: TRBJ1-4; v_gene: TRBV30; CDR3aa: CARNQGTNEKLFF; CDR3nt: TGTGCCCGCAATCAGGGGACTAATGAAAAACTGTTTTTT
abundance: -; d_gene: -; j_gene: TRBJ1-2; v_gene: TRBV2; CDR3aa: CASRDTFNYGYTF; CDR3nt: TGTGCCAGCAGGGACACCTTCAACTATGGCTACACCTTC
abundance: -; d_gene: TRBD2; j_gene: TRBJ2-7; v_gene: TRBV7-9; CDR3aa: CASSPSGGNYEQYF; CDR3nt: TGTGCCAGCAGCCCTAGCGGGGGGAACTACGAGCAGTACTTC